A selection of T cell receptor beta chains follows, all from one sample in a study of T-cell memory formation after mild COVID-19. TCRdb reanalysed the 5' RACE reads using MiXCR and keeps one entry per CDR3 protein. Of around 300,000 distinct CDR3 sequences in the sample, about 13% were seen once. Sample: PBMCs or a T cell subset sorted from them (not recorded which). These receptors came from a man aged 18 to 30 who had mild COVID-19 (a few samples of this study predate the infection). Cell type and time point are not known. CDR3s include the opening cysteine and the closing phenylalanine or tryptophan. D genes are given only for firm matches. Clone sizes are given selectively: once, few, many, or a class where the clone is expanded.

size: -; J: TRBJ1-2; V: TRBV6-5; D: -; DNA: TGTGCCAGCAGTAGTCAGGGTACGGGCAGCTATGGCTACACCTTC; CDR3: CASSSQGTGSYGYTF
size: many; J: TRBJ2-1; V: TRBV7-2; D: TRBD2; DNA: TGTGCCAGCAGCCACCCTAGCGGGGGGGAACTTGAGCAGTTCTTC; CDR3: CASSHPSGGELEQFF
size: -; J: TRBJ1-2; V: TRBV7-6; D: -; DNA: TGTGCCAGCAGCTTAGCCTTCCCGGGGTATGGCTACACCTTC; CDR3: CASSLAFPGYGYTF
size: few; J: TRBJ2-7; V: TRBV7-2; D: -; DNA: TGTGCCAGCAGCTCGCGGGACGGAACCTACGAGCAGTACTTC; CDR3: CASSSRDGTYEQYF
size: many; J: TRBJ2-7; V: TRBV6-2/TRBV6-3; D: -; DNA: TGTGCCAGCAGTTATCCGGCCTACGAGCAGTACTTC; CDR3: CASSYPAYEQYF
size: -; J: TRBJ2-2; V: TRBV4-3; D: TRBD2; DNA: TGCGCCAGCAGCCGCTCCGACGGGGGAGGGGAGACCGGGGAGCTGTTTTTT; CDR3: CASSRSDGGGETGELFF
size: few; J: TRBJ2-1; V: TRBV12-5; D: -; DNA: TGTGCTAGTGGTTTGGTACTTGGAAGCTACAATGAGCAGTTCTTC; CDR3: CASGLVLGSYNEQFF
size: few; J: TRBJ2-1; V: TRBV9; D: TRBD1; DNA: TGTGCCAGCAGCGTAGTGGCAGGGGGTGAGCAGTTCTTC; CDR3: CASSVVAGGEQFF
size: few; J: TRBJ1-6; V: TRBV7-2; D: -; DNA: TGTGCCAGCAGCTTAGCCCGCGGGGGGCCCCAAATTGGGGCACCCCTCCACTTT; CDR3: CASSLARGGPQIGAPLHF
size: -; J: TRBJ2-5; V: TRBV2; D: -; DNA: TGTGCCAGCATGAGAGCGGGCTCCACTATAGAGACCCAGTACTTC; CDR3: CASMRAGSTIETQYF
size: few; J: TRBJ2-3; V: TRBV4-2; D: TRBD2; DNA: TGTGCCAGCAGCCAAGAACCAGCGGGGGGAACCGATACGCAGTATTTT; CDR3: CASSQEPAGGTDTQYF
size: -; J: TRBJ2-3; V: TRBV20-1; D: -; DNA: TGCAGTGCTAGGGATTCACCCACAGATACGCAGTATTTT; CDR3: CSARDSPTDTQYF
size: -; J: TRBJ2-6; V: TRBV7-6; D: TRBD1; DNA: TGTGCCAGCAGCCCAGGGACAGACGGGGCCAACGTCCTGACTTTC; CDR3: CASSPGTDGANVLTF
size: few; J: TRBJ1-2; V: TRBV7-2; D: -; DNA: TGTGCCAGCAGCTTAAGCGTAACAGGGACTATTTTCTATGGCTACACCTTC; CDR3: CASSLSVTGTIFYGYTF
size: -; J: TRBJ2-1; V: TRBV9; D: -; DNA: TGTGCCAGCAGCATGGGACTTCGCCGCACCTACAATGAGCAGTTCTTC; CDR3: CASSMGLRRTYNEQFF
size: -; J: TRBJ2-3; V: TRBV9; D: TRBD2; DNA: TGTGCCAGCAGCGCGGACCCCTTTCCAGCGGGGGGCACAGATACGCAGTATTTT; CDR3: CASSADPFPAGGTDTQYF
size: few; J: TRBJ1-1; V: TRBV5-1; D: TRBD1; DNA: TGCGCCAGCAGCTCTGGTCTGGACAGGGGGATTGGTGAAGCTTTCTTT; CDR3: CASSSGLDRGIGEAFF
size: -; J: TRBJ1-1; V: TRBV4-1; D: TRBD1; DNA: TGCGCCAGCAGCCTGGTACCGGGACAGGGTCCGAACACTGAAGCTTTCTTT; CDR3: CASSLVPGQGPNTEAFF
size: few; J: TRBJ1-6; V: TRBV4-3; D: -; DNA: TGCGCCAGCAGCCAAGGTCCTGGAGGCAGGGTGGAATCACCCCTCCACTTT; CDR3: CASSQGPGGRVESPLHF
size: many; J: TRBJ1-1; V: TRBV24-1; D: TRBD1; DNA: TGTGCCACCAGTGACCACACAGGGGATGAAGCTTTCTTT; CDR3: CATSDHTGDEAFF
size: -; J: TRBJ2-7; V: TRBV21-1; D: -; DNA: TGTGCCAGCAGCAAAGATAGGGACACCTACGAGCAGTACTTC; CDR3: CASSKDRDTYEQYF